This T cell receptor beta chain was sequenced for a study of blood T cell repertoires in COVID-19. Trimming shortened V by 1 base and J by 4 bases, and 6 bases separated the two germline ends. Per germline, CDR1 SGHNT and CDR2 YYREEE (reference sequence). The CDR3 loop spans 13 amino acids. This table comes from immunoSEQ multiplex PCR, and its TCRdb copy is limited to in-frame clones, with some not included. The sample holds under 300,000 clones, approximately 84% seen once. This chain links TRBV5-4 with TRBJ1-5, with a weak D call TRBD1 (6 bases). The sequence was obtained from a man aged 45-60 years who had recovered from COVID-19. Sequencing was performed on PBMCs or T cells enriched from blood (not recorded which). The CDR3 here is CASSLRGNQPQHF. Here the CDR3 DNA reads TGTGCCAGCAGCTTGAGGGGGAATCAGCCCCAGCATTTT.